This T cell receptor (beta chain) was observed in a study of T cell changes during pregnancy in multiple sclerosis. V was cut by 7 bases and J by 5 bases, with 14 bases left in between. Germline V gene sequence: CDR1 MDHEN, CDR2 SYDVKM. This CDR3 is built from 13 residues. Assay used: immunoSEQ multiplex PCR; TCRdb lists only in-frame clones, some missing. The data hold 25,000 to 30,000 clones, with over 85% observed a single time. The TCR originated in a female donor with multiple sclerosis, enrolled in a pregnancy study. The starting material was CD4+ T cells from peripheral blood mononuclear cells, obtained in the first trimester of pregnancy. This sequence joins TRBV28 and TRBJ1-1; D remains ambiguous. In DNA, the CDR3 is TGTGCCAGCACCTTGGCGACGACAACTGAAGCTTTCTTT. Residues: CASTLATTTEAFF.